These T cell receptor beta chains were read from a single sample in a study of T cells in Graves' hyperthyroidism and ophthalmopathy. A single record per CDR3 protein comes from TCRdb applying MiXCR to the multiplex PCR reads. The table shows a few hundred thousand distinct CDR3 sequences, with roughly 20% occurring only once. Source material: blood. The receptors come from a man aged 18 to 30 with Graves' hyperthyroidism. The conserved cysteine and the conserved F or W are not part of the CDR3 here. The order of the fields is V gene, J gene, CDR3 protein.

v_call: TRBV12-3/TRBV12-4
j_call: TRBJ1-1
cdr3_aa: ASSFSPRQNTEAF

v_call: TRBV19
j_call: TRBJ2-2
cdr3_aa: ASSIQGAAGELF

v_call: TRBV19
j_call: TRBJ2-7
cdr3_aa: ASSKQGANEQY

v_call: TRBV19
j_call: TRBJ2-2
cdr3_aa: ASVGQGAVGELF

v_call: TRBV6-5
j_call: TRBJ1-1
cdr3_aa: ASKPGLNTEAF

v_call: TRBV30
j_call: TRBJ1-2
cdr3_aa: AWRDARGAGYT

v_call: TRBV12-3/TRBV12-4
j_call: TRBJ1-1
cdr3_aa: ASSVKTVTEAF

v_call: TRBV10-3
j_call: TRBJ1-2
cdr3_aa: AIRRQGIDGYT

v_call: TRBV13
j_call: TRBJ1-2
cdr3_aa: ASSADLGGGYT

v_call: TRBV7-9
j_call: TRBJ2-7
cdr3_aa: ASSTTLDEQY

v_call: TRBV12-3/TRBV12-4
j_call: TRBJ2-7
cdr3_aa: AAGTSLYEQY